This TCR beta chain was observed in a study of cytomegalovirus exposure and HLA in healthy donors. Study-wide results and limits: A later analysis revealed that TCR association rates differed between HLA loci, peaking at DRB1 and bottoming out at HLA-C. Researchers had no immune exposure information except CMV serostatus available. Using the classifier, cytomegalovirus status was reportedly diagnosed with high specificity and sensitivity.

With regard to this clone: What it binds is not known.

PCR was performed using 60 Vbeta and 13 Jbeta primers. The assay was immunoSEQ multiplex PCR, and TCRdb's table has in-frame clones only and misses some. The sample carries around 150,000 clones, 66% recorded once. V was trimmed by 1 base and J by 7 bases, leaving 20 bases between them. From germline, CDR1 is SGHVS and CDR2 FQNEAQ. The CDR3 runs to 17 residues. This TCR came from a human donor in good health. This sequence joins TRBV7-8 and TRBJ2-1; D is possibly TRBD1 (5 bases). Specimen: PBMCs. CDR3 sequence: CASSLGLRQGKVNEQFF. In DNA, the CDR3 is TGTGCCAGCAGCTTAGGATTGCGGCAGGGTAAGGTTAATGAGCAGTTCTTC.